These 15 T cell receptor beta chains were sequenced from one sample in a study of graft-versus-host responses after intestinal transplantation. Antigens of these TCRs are unknown. Clones were read by immunoSEQ multiplex PCR, and TCRdb kept only the in-frame ones, dropping some. The profile shows 40,000 to 45,000 clones, around 95% of them singletons. Sequenced material: unstimulated CD8+ T cells sorted from spleen or lymph node cells, taken before transplant. The receptors derive from a human donor who was the organ donor for an intestinal transplant.

The rearrangement uses TRBV4-1 and TRBJ1-1; D gene unclear. The germline V and J ends were trimmed by 1 base and 9 bases, with 12 bases remaining between them. The CDR3 sequence is 13 residues long. CDR1 is MGHRA and CDR2 is YSYEKL in the germline V gene. The CDR3 here is CASSQVFEEQAFF. The CDR3 nucleotides read TGCGCCAGCAGCCAAGTTTTCGAGGAGCAAGCTTTCTTT.

Only one count was recorded for this clone. J is TRBJ2-7 and V is TRBV9; 11 bases agree with TRBD1. Per the germline V gene, CDR1 is SGDLS and CDR2 is YYNGEE. The CDR3 consists of 15 residues. The V and J ends lost 3 bases and 3 bases, in that order; junction bases with no gene match: 5. The CDR3 DNA sequence: TGTGCCAGCAGCGAGGGGACAGGGGGGATCTACGAGCAGTACTTC. Its protein product is CASSEGTGGIYEQYF.

CDR3 nucleotide sequence: TGTGCCAGAAGCTTGCGGAAAGGGTGGGGGAACACTGAAGCTTTCTTT. Amino acids: CARSLRKGWGNTEAFF. This sequence joins TRBV5-3 and TRBJ1-1; D call uncertain. TRBV5-3 is classed as an ORF, of uncertain function. Trimming shortened V by 1 base and J by 1 base, and 14 bases separated the two germline ends. This CDR3 spans 16 amino acids.

The chain joins TRBV11-2 to TRBJ2-2; weak D call: TRBD1 (5 bases). Germline V gene lookup returns CDR1 SGHAT and CDR2 FQNNGV. The CDR3 has 12 amino acids. The V and J ends lost 5 bases and 7 bases respectively, with 8 bases between them. For the CDR3, the DNA is TGTGCCAGCAGCCCAGGGTTCGGGGAGCTGTTTTTT. Encoded protein: CASSPGFGELFF.

The genes are TRBV4-1 and TRBJ1-5; TRBD1 aligns across 10 bases. The CDR3 contains 16 residues. V trimming: 0 bases; J trimming: 2 bases; junction bases outside the gene matches: 1. Germline CDR1 is MGHRA and CDR2 is YSYEKL. As DNA, the CDR3 is TGCGCCAGCAGCCAAGAGGGGACAGGGGGCAATCAGCCCCAGCATTTT. It encodes CASSQEGTGGNQPQHF.

Turning to this clone: Mismatch with germline at one junction end may stem from a read error. The chain links TRBV7-7 to TRBJ1-6, with 8 nucleotides matching TRBD1. The CDR3 spans 14 residues. Germline V gene data show CDR1 as SSHAT and CDR2 as FNYEAQ (reference sequence). The CDR3 DNA follows: TGTGCTAGCAGTCGGACAGGGCAGAGTTCACCCCTCCACTTT. Translated, it gives CASSRTGQSSPLHF.

J is TRBJ2-2 and V is TRBV6-4; no clear D. Germline V gene lookup returns CDR1 MRHNA and CDR2 SNTAGT. The CDR3 contains 13 residues. The V and J ends lost 0 bases and 4 bases respectively, with 3 bases between them. The CDR3 reads CASSDSGTGELFF. Written as DNA, the CDR3 is TGTGCCAGCAGTGACTCGGGCACCGGGGAGCTGTTTTTT.

This rearrangement joins TRBV6-6 to TRBJ2-1; 8 nucleotides match TRBD2. V lost 8 bases, J lost 9 bases, and 9 bases stayed unmatched. This CDR3 region has 13 residues. Germline V gene data show CDR1 as MNHNY and CDR2 as SVGAGI (reference sequence). The CDR3 protein is CASSSGGLSEQFF. The CDR3 nucleotides read TGTGCCAGCTCCAGCGGGGGTTTGAGTGAGCAGTTCTTC.

As concerns this clone: The junction and the germline gene differ at one end; a read error may be behind it. V gene TRBV5-4 combines with J gene TRBJ2-3; 9 bases are shared with TRBD2. Germline V gene data show CDR1 as SGHNT and CDR2 as YYREEE (reference sequence). The CDR3 length is 18 residues. The CDR3 here is CTSSLALAGAFSTDTQYF. The CDR3 bases are TGTACCAGCAGCTTGGCATTAGCGGGGGCCTTTAGCACAGATACGCAGTATTTT.

The chain recombines TRBV9 with TRBJ2-7; 7 bases are a match to TRBD1. The length of the CDR3 is 14 residues. In germline, CDR1 is SGDLS, CDR2 YYNGEE. The V gene end was trimmed by 0 bases and the J gene end by 6 bases; junction bases not matched to a gene: 6. The CDR3 here is CASSVGGGPAEQYF. DNA of the CDR3: TGTGCCAGCAGCGTAGGAGGGGGCCCCGCCGAGCAGTACTTC.

The genes are TRBV30 and TRBJ2-5, with D possibly matching TRBD2 (5 bases). The germline CDR1 and CDR2 sequences are GTSNPN and SVGIG (reference sequence). The V gene lost 4 bases and the J gene lost 0 bases, with 15 bases spanning the gap. The CDR3 totals 15 residues. The CDR3 is CAWNGERTYQETQYF. CDR3 coding DNA: TGTGCCTGGAACGGGGAAAGAACGTACCAAGAGACCCAGTACTTC.

The chain combines TRBV5-4 with TRBJ1-2; 8 bases line up with TRBD1. CDR1 is SGHNT, CDR2 YYREEE, per germline (reference sequence). J gave up 1 base and V 3 bases, and 2 bases lay outside the gene matches. The CDR3 loop spans 14 amino acids. CDR3 DNA: TGTGCCAGCAGCTGGACAGGGCTTAACTATGGCTACACCTTC. Amino acids: CASSWTGLNYGYTF.

The chain joins TRBV27 to TRBJ2-6, with a possible D match to TRBD2 (7 bases). V was trimmed by 6 bases and J by 0 bases, leaving 24 bases between them. The CDR3 has 20 residues. The germline V gene encodes CDR1 MNHEY and CDR2 SMNVEV (reference sequence). The chain's CDR3 is CASRKRGGEQVHSGANVLTF. CDR3 DNA: TGTGCCAGCAGAAAAAGAGGGGGGGAGCAAGTACACTCTGGGGCCAACGTCCTGACTTTC.

The rearrangement links TRBV29-1 to TRBJ2-5; possibly TRBD1 or TRBD2 for D (7 bases each). Germline loops: CDR1 SQVTM, CDR2 ANQGSEA. The CDR3 covers 11 residues. Trimming left V 8 bases short and J 7 bases short, with 14 bases between. CDR3 coding DNA: TGCAGCTTTCAGGGGGAGGGGACCCAGTACTTC. Protein product: CSFQGEGTQYF.

DNA for the CDR3: TGTGCCAGCAGCCCAAGTTACACCGGGGAGCTGTTTTTT. Its translation is CASSPSYTGELFF. The V call is TRBV11-2, the J call TRBJ2-2; no firm D call. CDR1 is SGHAT, CDR2 FQNNGV, per germline. The germline V and J ends were trimmed by 5 bases and 3 bases, with 7 bases remaining between them. The CDR3 is made up of 13 amino acids.